These T cell receptor beta chains were read from a single sample in a study of T cell responses to AZD1222 COVID-19 vaccine. Only in-frame clones appear in the TCRdb table, and some are missing; sequencing was by immunoSEQ multiplex PCR. The profile shows under 130,000 clones, 75% to 95% of them singletons. The specimen was peripheral blood, collected on day 0 of AZD1222 vaccination. Receptors were obtained from an adult in good health. Both conserved end residues are part of each CDR3. D genes are given only for firm matches. Not every row has a clone size; where given, it reads once, few, many or a size class.

>TRBV5-5|NA|NA
CASSQNTEAFF
>TRBV6-5|NA|NA
CASSRDRYNQPQHF
>TRBV27|NA|TRBD1
CASSLTGGSNQPQHF
>TRBV7-3|NA|NA
CASSSDNEQFF
>TRBV5-8|NA|TRBD1
CASSWGTGNTEAFF
>TRBV4-1|NA|NA
CASSLGAGEKLFF
>TRBV4-1|once|NA
CASSQEFTKFYEQYF
>TRBV7-3|NA|NA
CASSPRVGEASSGANVLTF
>TRBV6-1|NA|NA
CASSETVNEKLFF
>TRBV15|NA|TRBD2
CATSSPRGREGPEQFF
>TRBV5-1|NA|TRBD2
CASSLALAGYETQYF
>TRBV6-5|NA|NA
CASSFGARRTEAFF
>TRBV4-1|few|NA
CASSQQGVDTQYF
>TRBV6-5|NA|TRBD1
CASRPGQGYFYGYTF
>TRBV6-5|NA|TRBD1
CASRTDRVGEQYF
>TRBV27|NA|NA
CASHYRGRPEKLFF
>TRBV3-1/TRBV3-2|NA|NA
CASSQDPERGLYEQYF
>TRBV27|NA|TRBD1
CASSTGTGGAKTQYF
>TRBV5-1|few|TRBD2
CASSRLAGGEQYF
>TRBV6-5|NA|NA
CASTGPPGNYGYTF
>TRBV18|NA|TRBD1
CASSFGTGPEQYF
>TRBV4-1|NA|NA
CASSRGTRSYEQYF
>TRBV7-2|few|TRBD2
CASSFGGSGYNEQFF
>TRBV2|NA|TRBD1
CASSAHRGDTGELFF
>TRBV7-2|NA|TRBD2
CASSLWTEAGGRRNIQYF
>TRBV5-8|NA|NA
CASRKTQGSISYGYTF
>TRBV4-1|NA|NA
CASSQGGGEQYF
>TRBV30|NA|NA
CAWSYSNTVRSNYGYTF
>TRBV7-2|NA|NA
CASRPASPWSVQYF
>TRBV5-1|NA|TRBD2
CASSSPGLANTGELFF
>TRBV5-5|NA|NA
CASSSVSTANEQFF
>TRBV7-2|NA|NA
CASSFNTGGNTIYF
>TRBV3-1/TRBV3-2|NA|NA
CASSQGFQAGGYTF
>TRBV25-1|NA|TRBD1
CASSAAFGTGEAYEQYF
>TRBV28|NA|NA
CASSLGATSFF
>TRBV3-1/TRBV3-2|NA|NA
CASSLQGGFEKLFF
>TRBV27|NA|TRBD1
CASSYHPGTGDTEAFF
>TRBV10-2|NA|NA
CASSEWEWYDTEAFF
>TRBV7-9|NA|NA
CASSGFAAKVYEQYF
>TRBV11-3|NA|TRBD2
CASSLTALGLGIRNTGELFF
>TRBV24-1|NA|TRBD1
CATGDSSGNTIYF
>TRBV7-2|NA|NA
CASSLNEAYNEQFF
>TRBV5-1|NA|NA
CASSLKTQADGTKNIQYF
>TRBV28|NA|TRBD2
CASSLREDYYEQYF
>TRBV25-1|NA|NA
CASSERRETQYF
>TRBV11-2|NA|TRBD1
CASSRTGVRGTEAFF
>TRBV11-2|NA|NA
CASSLTFNYEQYF
>TRBV6-2/TRBV6-3|NA|NA
CASSYGPVETQYF
>TRBV4-1|NA|NA
CASSQEAREIKYF
>TRBV3-1/TRBV3-2|NA|TRBD2
CASSQEASGSSYNEQFF
>TRBV13|NA|NA
CASSLRKTEAFF
>TRBV27|NA|NA
CASSPLVGSGANVLTF
>TRBV19|NA|NA
CASSIRTDGNNQPQHF
>TRBV7-9|NA|NA
CASSPSGAYNSPLHF
>TRBV6-5|NA|TRBD1
CASRPTGITDTQYF
>TRBV28|NA|TRBD2
CASTPSGRATGELFF
>TRBV6-5|NA|TRBD1
CASSPGGNTEAFF
>TRBV6-5|NA|NA
CASSRGGYTEAFF
>TRBV7-9|NA|NA
CASSLRQNTEAFF